This TCR beta chain came from a study of T-cell reconstitution after alpha-beta-depleted transplantation in children. The TCRbeta library incorporated unique molecular identifiers. One entry per CDR3 protein, called by TCRdb with MiXCR from the PCR reads. This table has hundreds of thousands of distinct CDR3 sequences, about an eighth appearing once. This clonotype was observed many times. CDR1 is SQVTM and CDR2 is ANQGSEA in the germline V gene. V was cut by 6 bases and J by 6 bases, with 12 bases left in between. This CDR3 has 12 residues. This chain links TRBV29-1 with TRBJ2-4, with D uncertain. The receptor's source is a girl aged 2-10 years with congenital amegakaryocytic thrombocytopenia, due to receive a stem cell transplant. This specimen consisted of PBMCs, obtained before TCRalphabeta/CD19-depleted stem cell transplant. This CDR3 is CSVRLTGNIQYF. The CDR3 DNA sequence: TGCAGCGTGAGACTGACGGGAAACATTCAGTACTTC.